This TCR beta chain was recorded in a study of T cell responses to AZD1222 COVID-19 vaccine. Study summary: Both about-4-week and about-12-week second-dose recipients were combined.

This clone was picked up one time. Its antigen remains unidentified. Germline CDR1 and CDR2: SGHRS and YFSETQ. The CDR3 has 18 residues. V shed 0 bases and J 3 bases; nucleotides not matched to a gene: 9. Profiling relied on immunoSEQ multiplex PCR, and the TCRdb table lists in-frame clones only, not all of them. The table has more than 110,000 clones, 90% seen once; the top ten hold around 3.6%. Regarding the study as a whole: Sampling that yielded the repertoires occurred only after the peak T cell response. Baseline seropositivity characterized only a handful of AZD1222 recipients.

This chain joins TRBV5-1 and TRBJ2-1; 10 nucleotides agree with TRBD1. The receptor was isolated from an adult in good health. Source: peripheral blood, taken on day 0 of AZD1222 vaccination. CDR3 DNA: TGCGCCAGCAGCTTGGACTCCGGAGACAGGGGGCTCTACAATGAGCAGTTCTTC. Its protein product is CASSLDSGDRGLYNEQFF.